This TCR beta chain was sequenced for a study of blood T cell repertoires in COVID-19. About the research overall: PBMCs, B-cell-depleted T cells, or T cells provided the cDNA or gDNA that made up the material.

The germline V and J ends were trimmed by 2 bases and 0 bases, with 12 bases remaining between them. The CDR3 runs to 16 residues. CDR1 and CDR2 (germline): SGDLS, YYNGEE. Using immunoSEQ multiplex PCR, the repertoire was profiled, and TCRdb retains in-frame clones only, with some absent. The sample includes a few hundred thousand clones, around 84% of them seen just once. The clonotype originates from a woman in her sixties with COVID-19, enrolled during active disease. V is TRBV9 and J is TRBJ2-1, with D maybe TRBD1 (6 bases). Sequencing was carried out using peripheral blood. The CDR3 here is CASSVSGASSYNEQFF. The DNA of the CDR3 is TGTGCCAGCAGCGTCTCAGGGGCCAGCTCCTACAATGAGCAGTTCTTC.